This T cell receptor (beta chain) was captured by sequencing in a study of T cells in Graves' hyperthyroidism and ophthalmopathy. This clonotype has at least ten counts. Amplification of TCR beta CDR3 regions was performed using RNA transcripts as template. In the first-round RT-PCR of the TCR CDR3, the HTBI primer set was used. Each CDR3 protein is one row after TCRdb ran MiXCR on the multiplex PCR reads. The table shows some 530,000 distinct CDR3 sequences, with around a fifth occurring only once. The specimen was blood. The sequence was collected from a woman in her 70s with Graves' ophthalmopathy.

CDR3: CASSPTSGNEQFF. The CDR3 nucleotides read TGTGCCAGCAGTCCGACTAGCGGTAATGAGCAGTTCTTC. The chain joins TRBV27 to TRBJ2-1; TRBD2 aligns across 9 bases. Per germline, CDR1 MNHEY and CDR2 SMNVEV (reference sequence). CDR3 length: 13 amino acids. The ends lost 5 bases at V and 7 bases at J; junction bases unmatched: 3.